This T cell receptor (beta chain) was obtained from a study of chemoradiotherapy in HPV16-positive cancers (dated by TCRdb to 2021 to 2024). Some background on the complete study: Using functional T-cell assays on cells from a couple of HPV16-positive patients, the researchers defined candidate HPV-specific T-cell clones and common TCR motifs. The study asked whether T-cell immunity to the HPV oncoproteins E6 and E7 changes during chemoradiotherapy and whether this immunity affects survival. TCR repertoires from over 75 patients with HPV-related cancers were then used to track the candidate HPV-specific TCRs and motifs.

CDR1 and CDR2, looked up from the germline V gene (reference sequence), are SGHAT and FQDESV. V drops 8 bases and J drops 6 bases, leaving 14 bases in between. Including the terminal cysteine and phenylalanine, the CDR3 comprises 12 residues. The sequence is cut down to CDR3 DNA, 36 bases in frame from base 1. Only a few counts were recorded for this clone. Its target antigen remains unknown. No clone much larger than this one lies a single base away; base qualities are absent. Repertoires were sampled repeatedly over the course of chemoradiotherapy, so clonal expansion could be followed in the tumor microenvironment. Beyond this particular receptor, the publication reports: Improved recurrence-free survival in HPV16-positive patients was associated with expansion of HPV-responsive T cells during chemoradiotherapy. The functional definition of HPV-specific T cells came from only two HPV16-positive patients, and the survival association was reported for HPV16-positive patients. Expansion of candidate HPV-specific clones and E7-related TCR motifs was observed in the tumor microenvironment during treatment, whereas no such expansion was observed for non-HPV-specific T cells.

Library preparation used the immunoSEQ multiplex PCR assay. TCRdb holds this immuneACCESS table with in-frame rearrangements only. Some clones are missing; in checked studies, unresolved V genes explain under half, and the rest has no known cause. The sample profile shows about 7,000 clones; nearly 80% of them were found once. Of the sample, approximately 3.8% is held by the ten largest clones. The source is a human donor with HPV-associated anogenital cancer. Sampling was done from a patient who underwent chemoradiotherapy. The rearrangement joined TRBV11-1 to TRBJ2-7, with the D gene call left open. Here is the DNA: TGTGCCAGCTCCCAAGGAAGCGCCGAGCAGTACTTC. Its protein reads: CASSQGSAEQYF.